This T cell receptor beta chain was sequenced during a study of post-analysis software for immune sequencing data. The library was made from cDNA and included unique molecular identifiers. T cells, roughly 0.9 to 11 million of them, yielded roughly 0.5 million cDNA molecules. TCRdb reanalysed the PCR reads using MiXCR and keeps one entry per CDR3 protein. The table records hundreds of thousands of distinct CDR3 sequences, less than 35% of them present only once. Findings and caveats of the study: Versus controls, multiple sclerosis patients showed significantly lower diversity (normalized Chao1). Patients had higher frequencies than controls of a handful of TRBV segments, including TRBV5-6, TRBV5-1 and TRBV20-1.

Only a few counts were recorded for this clonotype. Its antigen is as yet unknown. V lost 5 bases to trimming and J lost 6 bases; unmatched junction nucleotides: 7. Germline V lookup: CDR1 SGHVS, CDR2 FNYEAQ. The CDR3 spans 14 residues. The sample taken for sequencing was blood. The genes are TRBV7-6 and TRBJ2-3; 8 nucleotides align to TRBD2. This sequence originates from a girl between 10 and 17 years old with multiple sclerosis. The CDR3, as DNA: TGTGCCAGCAGCCCCGGGGGGGGTATGGATACGCAGTATTTT. Amino acid sequence: CASSPGGGMDTQYF.